Below are 20 T cell receptor beta chains sequenced from a single sample in a study of OX40 agonist ivuxolimab in advanced cancers. Some clones are missing from TCRdb's copy, which holds only in-frame ones; the method was immunoSEQ multiplex PCR. Here the sample spans more than 100,000 clones, around nine tenths being singletons. Specimen: CD4+ or CD8+ T cells sorted from blood, collected in a trial of the OX40 agonist ivuxolimab. These receptors were obtained from an adult with an advanced solid tumor such as melanoma, head and neck, liver or kidney cancer.

This chain joins TRBV7-3 and TRBJ1-3; D uncertain. The germline gives CDR1 SGHTA, CDR2 FQGTGA. This CDR3 has 15 amino acids. V shed 0 bases and J shed 0 bases, with 6 bases lying between them. Here the CDR3 reads CASSLTTGSGNTIYF. The CDR3 DNA sequence: TGTGCCAGCAGCTTAACAACGGGCTCTGGAAACACCATATATTTT.

The chain employs TRBV19 and TRBJ2-1; the match to TRBD2 covers 7 bases. The CDR3 totals 15 residues. The V segment lost 6 bases and the J segment 6 bases; nucleotides outside the gene matches: 11. Germline V gene data show CDR1 as LNHDA and CDR2 as SQIVND (reference sequence). CDR3 region: CASSALAAGGNEQFF. CDR3 nucleotide sequence: TGTGCCAGTAGCGCTCTAGCGGCAGGCGGCAATGAGCAGTTCTTC.

This sequence joins TRBV19 and TRBJ2-2; the D gene is possibly TRBD2 (5 bases). The germline V gene encodes CDR1 LNHDA and CDR2 SQIVND (reference sequence). The CDR3 length is 14 residues. Trimming took off 2 bases at V and 6 bases at J, with 10 bases between the two ends. CDR3 amino acids: CASSILGGAGELFF. The CDR3, as DNA: TGTGCCAGTAGTATACTAGGAGGCGCCGGGGAGCTGTTTTTT.

This clone was detected only once. V usage is TRBV11-3 and J usage is TRBJ2-7; maybe TRBD1 (6 bases). The length of the CDR3 is 16 residues. V lost 2 bases and J lost 5, with 19 bases in between. Germline-derived CDR1 and CDR2 are SGHNT and YENEEA. The CDR3 coding sequence is TGTGCCAGCAGCTTACATGACAGGCGGTGGGTTAACGAGCAGTACTTC. Protein: CASSLHDRRWVNEQYF.

V and J are TRBV6-5 and TRBJ1-3, with D hard to call. The germline CDR1 and CDR2 sequences are MNHEY and SVGAGI. The CDR3 consists of 16 residues. V was cut by 0 bases and J by 0 bases, with 9 bases left in between. CDR3 sequence (DNA): TGTGCCAGCAGTTACTCGACCGGGAGCTCTGGAAACACCATATATTTT. Its translation: CASSYSTGSSGNTIYF.

V is TRBV5-8 and J is TRBJ1-4; D call uncertain. The CDR3 extends over 13 amino acids. The V gene lost 3 bases and the J gene lost 7 bases, with 10 bases spanning the gap. CDR1 is SGHTS, CDR2 YDEGEE, per germline. CDR3 nucleotides: TGTGCCAGCAGCTCCCGGGCCGGTGAAAAACTGTTTTTT. Protein: CASSSRAGEKLFF.

As for this clone: Different DNA sequences within this sample yield the same CDR3. V is TRBV27 and J is TRBJ2-1; TRBD2 is a possible D gene (5 bases). The CDR3 covers 15 residues. Germline values: CDR1 MNHEY, CDR2 SMNVEV (reference sequence). Trimming stripped 3 bases from V and 0 bases from J, with 9 bases between. DNA of the CDR3: TGTGCCAGCAGTTTGGGTGGGAGCTCCTACAATGAGCAGTTCTTC. This gives the protein CASSLGGSSYNEQFF.

V and J are TRBV6-5 and TRBJ2-7; possible D gene TRBD1, 6 bases. This CDR3 comprises 15 residues. Trimming pared 0 bases from V and 0 bases from J, leaving 9 bases between. CDR1 is MNHEY, CDR2 SVGAGI, per germline. The CDR3 DNA reads as TGTGCCAGCAGTTACTCCGACAGGATCTCCTACGAGCAGTACTTC. Protein product: CASSYSDRISYEQYF.

The chain has TRBV4-1 and TRBJ2-1, with 13 bases lining up with TRBD2. CDR3 length: 18 residues. In germline, CDR1 is MGHRA, CDR2 YSYEKL. The V segment lost 4 bases and the J segment 0 bases; nucleotides outside the gene matches: 6. For the CDR3, the DNA is TGCGCCAGCAGCCTATCAAGGACTAGCGGGAGCTCCTACAATGAGCAGTTCTTC. Translating it yields CASSLSRTSGSSYNEQFF.

The chain has TRBV28 and TRBJ1-2, with D tentatively TRBD1 (6 bases). Trimming cost V 3 bases and J 2 bases, with 13 bases left between them. The CDR3 sequence is 15 residues long. Germline V lookup: CDR1 MDHEN, CDR2 SYDVKM. CDR3 region: CASSFPTGYNYGYTF. Written as DNA, the CDR3 is TGTGCCAGCAGTTTTCCGACAGGATACAACTATGGCTACACCTTC.

This chain links TRBV11-2 with TRBJ2-7, with 11 bases identical to TRBD2. The CDR3 has 16 residues. Trimming at V came to 5 bases and at J to 0 bases, leaving 6 bases not matched to a gene. The germline V gene has CDR1 SGHAT and CDR2 FQNNGV. The CDR3 loop is CASSDLLAGASYEQYF. The CDR3 DNA is TGTGCCAGCAGCGACCTACTAGCGGGAGCCTCCTACGAGCAGTACTTC. Full variable domain (rest looked up from reference TRBV11-2 and TRBJ2-7): EAGVAQSPRYKIIEKRQSVAFWCNPISGHATLYWYQQILGQGPKLLIQFQNNGVVDDSQLPKDRFSAERLKGVDSTLKIQPAKLEDSAVYLCASSDLLAGASYEQYFGPGTRLTVT.

This chain joins TRBV5-1 and TRBJ1-4; 8 nucleotides match TRBD1. Trimming at V came to 4 bases and at J to 7 bases, leaving 9 bases not matched to a gene. Germline values: CDR1 SGHRS, CDR2 YFSETQ. The CDR3 loop spans 15 amino acids. CDR3: CASSLSTGDIEKLFF. The CDR3, as DNA: TGCGCCAGCAGCCTCTCGACAGGGGACATTGAAAAACTGTTTTTT.

This CDR3 is CASSQDSREQYF. Written as DNA, the CDR3 is TGTGCCAGCAGCCAAGATAGTAGGGAGCAGTACTTC. The chain carries TRBV4-2 and TRBJ2-7, with D uncertain. Trimming took 0 bases from V and 7 from J, leaving 7 bases between them. Germline-derived CDR1 and CDR2 are LGHNA and YNFKEQ. CDR3 length equals 12 residues.

V is TRBV29-1 and J is TRBJ2-7; tentative D call: TRBD1 (6 bases). Between the trimmed V and J ends, which lost 4 bases and 3 bases, there was a span of 7 bases. This CDR3 is 11 amino acids long. Germline values: CDR1 SQVTM, CDR2 ANQGSEA. The CDR3 here is CSVARGYEQYF. The CDR3 DNA sequence: TGCAGCGTTGCCAGGGGCTACGAGCAGTACTTC.

The V gene is TRBV2, the J gene TRBJ2-1; D is uncertain. The CDR3 loop spans 13 amino acids. V was trimmed by 4 bases and J by 4 bases, leaving 8 bases between them. CDR1 is SNHLY, CDR2 FYNNEI, per germline. The chain's CDR3 is CASSADRYNEQFF. CDR3 in DNA: TGTGCCAGCAGTGCTGACCGATACAATGAGCAGTTCTTC.

This chain's CDR3 is CASSVLGETQYF. The CDR3 nucleotides are TGCGCCAGCAGCGTACTGGGAGAGACCCAGTACTTC. The chain has TRBV5-1 and TRBJ2-5; D is undetermined. Germline V gene sequence: CDR1 SGHRS, CDR2 YFSETQ. Trimming removed 4 bases at V and 4 bases at J, with 8 bases between. CDR3 length: 12 amino acids.

This clone appeared once. This chain links TRBV14 with TRBJ2-7, with 8 nucleotides matching TRBD2. Germline CDR1 reads SGHDN; CDR2 reads FVKESK. This CDR3 is built from 17 residues. V trimming: 4 bases; J trimming: 4 bases; junction bases outside the gene matches: 15. The CDR3 loop is CASSRRGSGSIGYEQYF. The DNA for the CDR3 is TGTGCCAGCAGCCGTCGGGGCAGCGGGAGTATCGGATACGAGCAGTACTTC.

CDR3 DNA: TGTGCCAGCATAAGCGAGAGAGGCGAGCAGTACTTC. Translating gives CASISERGEQYF. The rearrangement links TRBV27 to TRBJ2-7; D is unclear. The CDR3 has 12 amino acids. V lost 7 bases, J lost 6 bases, and 13 bases lay in between. CDR1 is MNHEY and CDR2 is SMNVEV in the germline V gene (reference sequence).

The count of this clone is one. The chain carries TRBV5-4 and TRBJ2-7; D unclear. The CDR3 contains 14 residues. Germline V CDR1 and CDR2: SGHNT, YYREEE (reference sequence). V was pared by 0 bases and J by 2 bases, with 9 bases between. This CDR3 is CASSLVGRTYEQYF. The CDR3 DNA reads TGTGCCAGCAGCTTGGTAGGCAGAACCTACGAGCAGTACTTC.

The genes are TRBV28 and TRBJ2-3, with D tentatively TRBD2 (6 bases). CDR3 length: 15 amino acids. CDR1 is MDHEN and CDR2 is SYDVKM in the germline V gene. V lost 5 bases, J lost 1 base, and 13 bases lay in between. The CDR3 spells CASSTRRGGTDTQYF. CDR3 bases: TGTGCCAGCAGTACAAGGAGGGGAGGCACAGATACGCAGTATTTT.